This T cell receptor beta chain was sequenced during a study of OX40 agonist ivuxolimab in advanced cancers. On the study more broadly: Patients were about 83% male with ages roughly 20 to 80, mean approximately 55.

This clone was recorded once. CDR3 length: 14 residues. Per the germline V gene, CDR1 is MNHEY and CDR2 is SMNVEV (reference sequence). Trimming removed 6 bases from V and 4 bases from J, with 13 bases in between. The protocol was immunoSEQ multiplex PCR, while the TCRdb copy is restricted to in-frame clones and leaves out a portion. The sample consists of about 76,000 clones, 88% of them appearing once. The material was CD4+ or CD8+ T cells sorted from blood, obtained in a trial of the OX40 agonist ivuxolimab. V gene TRBV27 combines with J gene TRBJ1-5, with D possibly matching TRBD1 (5 bases). The TCR sequence derives from an adult with an advanced solid tumor such as melanoma, head and neck, liver or kidney cancer. In nucleotides, the CDR3 is TGTGCCAGCAGGGATACAGGTGCTAATCAGCCCCAGCATTTT. Encoded protein: CASRDTGANQPQHF.